One and the same sample provided the 31 T cell receptor beta chains below, sequenced in a study of T cell changes during pregnancy in multiple sclerosis. Data came from immunoSEQ multiplex PCR; TCRdb stores just in-frame clones and leaves some out. In the table there are some 80,000 clones, 94% of which are singletons. This specimen consisted of CD4+ T cells from peripheral blood mononuclear cells, obtained after pregnancy. The source of these receptors is a female donor with multiple sclerosis, enrolled in a pregnancy study.

The genes are TRBV20-1 and TRBJ1-5; D is possibly TRBD1 (5 bases). V was clipped by 3 bases and J by 11 bases, with 8 bases between them. The V gene's germline CDR1 is DFQATT and CDR2 SNEGSKA (reference sequence). CDR3 length: 10 residues. In DNA, the CDR3 is TGCAGTGCTAGCCGACAGACCCAGCATTTT. This codes for CSASRQTQHF.

The chain combines TRBV9 with TRBJ2-1; 11 bases are shared with TRBD2. The germline V gene has CDR1 SGDLS and CDR2 YYNGEE. The CDR3 runs 15 residues. V lost 0 bases and J lost 7; bases outside the gene matches: 3. The CDR3 DNA reads TGTGCCAGCAGCGTAGAACTAGCGGGAGAAAATGAGCAGTTCTTC. This codes for CASSVELAGENEQFF.

The rearrangement joins TRBV5-1 to TRBJ2-2; 14 nucleotides line up with TRBD2. Looked up from germline, CDR1 is SGHRS and CDR2 is YFSETQ. The CDR3 extends over 17 amino acids. With 4 bases clipped from V and 4 bases from J, the junction kept 6 bases outside the gene matches. The CDR3 region has the DNA TGCGCCAGCAGCCCGGGACTAGCGGGAGCGGGCACCGGGGAGCTGTTTTTT. It is translated as CASSPGLAGAGTGELFF.

CDR3 bases: TGCAGCGTGACGGGACAGGGGTTCTACGAGCAGTACTTC. It specifies CSVTGQGFYEQYF. V and J are TRBV29-1 and TRBJ2-7; TRBD1 matches 10 bases. Germline values: CDR1 SQVTM, CDR2 ANQGSEA. Losses at the gene ends were 6 bases for V and 3 bases for J; bases not matched to a gene: 5. The CDR3 extends over 13 amino acids.

The gene calls are TRBV29-1 and TRBJ2-1; 9 bases map to TRBD2. CDR1 SQVTM and CDR2 ANQGSEA come from the germline V gene. The CDR3 has 14 residues. Losses at the gene ends were 2 bases for V and 2 bases for J; bases not matched to a gene: 1. Here the CDR3 reads CSVETSGPYNEQFF. The DNA of the CDR3 is TGCAGCGTTGAAACTAGCGGGCCCTACAATGAGCAGTTCTTC.

The chain joins TRBV29-1 to TRBJ1-3, with D perhaps matching TRBD1 (5 bases). The CDR3 extends over 13 amino acids. Trimming took off 8 bases at V and 2 bases at J, with 13 bases between the two ends. Germline assignment: CDR1 SQVTM and CDR2 ANQGSEA. The CDR3 sequence: CSIREGAGNTIYF. The CDR3 DNA reads as TGCAGCATAAGGGAAGGGGCTGGAAACACCATATATTTT.

This sequence joins TRBV7-6 and TRBJ1-1; D uncertain. This CDR3 comprises 14 residues. Trimming took off 0 bases at V and 0 bases at J, with 5 bases between the two ends. CDR1 is SGHVS and CDR2 is FNYEAQ in the germline V gene. As DNA, the CDR3 is TGTGCCAGCAGCTTAGCGGGCGTGAACACTGAAGCTTTCTTT. The encoded protein is CASSLAGVNTEAFF.

This clone has just one count. This chain joins TRBV10-3 and TRBJ1-3; 9 bases line up with TRBD1. The germline V gene has CDR1 ENHRY and CDR2 SYGVKD. This CDR3 has 14 residues. With 6 bases clipped from V and 3 bases from J, the junction kept 3 bases outside the gene matches. DNA of the CDR3: TGTGCCATCAGACAGGGGGCGAGTGGAAACACCATATATTTT. Translating gives CAIRQGASGNTIYF.

The chain has TRBV28 and TRBJ2-2, with D uncertain. The CDR3 contains 14 residues. V was clipped by 5 bases and J by 1 base, with 8 bases between them. Germline lookup yields CDR1 MDHEN and CDR2 SYDVKM. DNA of the CDR3: TGTGCCAGCAGTCCCCACATGAACACCGGGGAGCTGTTTTTT. This encodes CASSPHMNTGELFF.

Here the CDR3 DNA reads TGTGCCAGCAGGGCTACAGGGGTCTCTGAAGCTTTCTTT. Translating it yields CASRATGVSEAFF. This chain uses TRBV25-1 with TRBJ1-1, with 7 bases that match TRBD1. Germline V gives CDR1 MGHDK, CDR2 SYGVNS. With 6 bases clipped from V and 6 bases from J, the junction kept 7 bases outside the gene matches. The CDR3 length is 13 residues.

The chain is built from TRBV29-1 and TRBJ2-5; the match to TRBD1 covers 9 bases. This CDR3 has 13 residues. The V and J ends lost 7 bases and 3 bases, in that order; junction bases with no gene match: 6. The germline CDR1 and CDR2 sequences are SQVTM and ANQGSEA. The CDR3 bases are TGCAGCGCCCTTCGACAGGGGGAAGAGACCCAGTACTTC. Its protein product is CSALRQGEETQYF.

V gene TRBV5-1 combines with J gene TRBJ1-3; TRBD1 is a possible D gene (6 bases). This CDR3 has 15 residues. V lost 2 bases, J lost 2 bases, and 11 bases lay in between. Per the germline V gene, CDR1 is SGHRS and CDR2 is YFSETQ. CDR3 in amino acids: CASSLGQNPGNTIYF. The CDR3 DNA is TGCGCCAGCAGCTTAGGACAGAATCCTGGAAACACCATATATTTT.

This clone was recorded a few times. DNA for the CDR3: TGTGCCAGCAGTCGATCCGGGACAGGGGGCGTTGAGACCCAGTACTTC. This translates into CASSRSGTGGVETQYF. V gene TRBV7-9 combines with J gene TRBJ2-5; 12 nucleotides match TRBD1. This CDR3 spans 16 amino acids. Trimming took 6 bases from V and 5 from J; bases not matched to a gene: 10. CDR1 and CDR2 from the germline V gene are SEHNR and FQNEAQ (reference sequence).

The V call is TRBV27, the J call TRBJ2-1; 9 bases map to TRBD1. V shed 6 bases, J shed 1 base, and the junction held 10 bases outside the gene matches. This CDR3 is 17 amino acids long. Germline CDR1 and CDR2: MNHEY and SMNVEV (reference sequence). The CDR3 DNA reads as TGTGCCAGCAGCCTGGATACAGGGGGCGCATCCTACAATGAGCAGTTCTTC. Translated, it gives CASSLDTGGASYNEQFF.

This sequence joins TRBV5-1 and TRBJ1-3; a weak D match, TRBD1 (6 bases). The CDR3 sequence is 13 residues long. CDR1 SGHRS and CDR2 YFSETQ come from the germline V gene. Trimming shortened V by 4 bases and J by 11 bases, and 16 bases separated the two germline ends. CDR3 nucleotide sequence: TGCGCCAGCAGCCGGGACACCGGCTATCCCATATATTTT. Translation: CASSRDTGYPIYF.

This clone has only one observation. CDR3 nucleotide sequence: TGTGCCAGCAGTTCTAGACTAGCGCTGTACGAGCAGTACTTC. It is translated as CASSSRLALYEQYF. The gene calls are TRBV27 and TRBJ2-7; 8 nucleotides align to TRBD2. The CDR3 totals 14 residues. Per the germline V gene, CDR1 is MNHEY and CDR2 is SMNVEV (reference sequence). The ends lost 4 bases at V and 4 bases at J; junction bases unmatched: 6.

V usage is TRBV10-1 and J usage is TRBJ2-7; 9 bases map to TRBD2. The CDR3 is 14 amino acids. The junction had 4 bases not matched to a gene; V was cut back by 4 bases and J by 3 bases. The V gene's germline CDR1 is WNHNN and CDR2 SYGVQD (reference sequence). The CDR3 loop is CASSGSSGNYEQYF. CDR3 in DNA: TGCGCCAGCAGTGGATCTAGCGGGAACTACGAGCAGTACTTC.

The CDR3 DNA reads TGTGCCTGGAGTCCGCTAGCGGGACGAGACACCGGGGAGCTGTTTTTT. It yields the protein CAWSPLAGRDTGELFF. The chain carries TRBV30 and TRBJ2-2; 9 nucleotides line up with TRBD2. There are 16 residues in the CDR3. Germline-derived CDR1 and CDR2 are GTSNPN and SVGIG (reference sequence). After removal of 2 bases from V and 3 bases from J, the junction contained 7 bases not matched to a gene.

The chain recombines TRBV5-1 with TRBJ2-5; 14 nucleotides align to TRBD2. The CDR3 contains 16 residues. The germline gives CDR1 SGHRS, CDR2 YFSETQ. V gave up 4 bases and J gave up 4 bases; unmatched junction bases: 6. CDR3 in amino acids: CASSRLAGGPRETQYF. The CDR3, as DNA: TGCGCCAGCAGCCGACTAGCGGGAGGGCCTCGAGAGACCCAGTACTTC.

This clone appeared once. This chain connects TRBV13 to TRBJ2-2; 7 positions match TRBD1. V shed 4 bases, J shed 3 bases, and the junction held 5 bases outside the gene matches. CDR3 length equals 15 residues. Germline V CDR1 and CDR2: PRHDT, FYEKMQ (reference sequence). The CDR3 is CASSSGQVDTGELFF. The CDR3 bases are TGTGCCAGCAGCTCCGGACAGGTAGACACCGGGGAGCTGTTTTTT.

This clone was found a few times. The chain couples TRBV27 to TRBJ1-4; 7 bases map to TRBD1. Germline V lookup: CDR1 MNHEY, CDR2 SMNVEV (reference sequence). This CDR3 contains 15 residues. V lost 6 bases and J lost 0; bases outside the gene matches: 4. The CDR3 region has the DNA TGTGCCAGCAGATTAGGGACAGCAACTAATGAAAAACTGTTTTTT. Translating gives CASRLGTATNEKLFF.

The rearrangement uses TRBV28 and TRBJ2-3, with TRBD2 identical over 12 bases. Germline CDR1 is MDHEN and CDR2 is SYDVKM. The CDR3 spans 15 residues. With 1 base clipped from V and 5 bases from J, the junction kept 1 base outside the gene matches. The CDR3 protein is CASSLSTSGRDTQYF. CDR3 DNA sequence: TGTGCCAGCAGTTTATCGACTAGCGGGAGAGATACGCAGTATTTT.

The chain couples TRBV6-1 to TRBJ2-7; 7 bases line up with TRBD1. V gave up 2 bases and J gave up 2 bases; unmatched junction bases: 6. CDR3 length equals 15 residues. Per the germline V gene, CDR1 is MNHNS and CDR2 is SASEGT. CDR3: CASSESVGQAYEQYF. Here the CDR3 DNA reads TGTGCCAGCAGTGAATCTGTTGGACAGGCCTACGAGCAGTACTTC.

The chain carries TRBV15 and TRBJ1-5; tentative D call: TRBD1 (5 bases). This CDR3 has 15 amino acids. CDR1 LNHNV and CDR2 YYDKDF come from the germline V gene (reference sequence). Trimming left V 0 bases short and J 5 bases short, with 11 bases between. The CDR3 region is CATSRDRPGYQPQHF. The DNA for the CDR3 is TGTGCCACCAGCAGAGATCGGCCAGGGTATCAGCCCCAGCATTTT. Filled out from reference TRBV15 and TRBJ1-5, the complete variable domain reads DAMVIQNPRYQVTQFGKPVTLSCSQTLNHNVMYWYQQKSSQAPKLLFHYYDKDFNNEADTPDNFQSRRPNTSFCFLDIRSPGLGDTAMYLCATSRDRPGYQPQHFGDGTRLSIL.

This clone was counted a few times. The chain is built from TRBV28 and TRBJ2-5, with TRBD1 matching 8 bases. J gave up 3 bases and V 6 bases, and 3 bases lay outside the gene matches. The CDR3 sequence is 13 residues long. Germline V gene sequence: CDR1 MDHEN, CDR2 SYDVKM. The CDR3 protein is CASRDRVEETQYF. The CDR3 DNA reads as TGTGCCAGCAGGGACAGGGTGGAAGAGACCCAGTACTTC.

This sequence joins TRBV6-5 and TRBJ2-2, with D possibly matching TRBD2 (5 bases). V gave up 0 bases and J gave up 7 bases, with 9 bases separating them. The CDR3 runs 14 residues. Per the germline V gene, CDR1 is MNHEY and CDR2 is SVGAGI. CDR3 in DNA: TGTGCCAGCAGTTACTCTTCGGGAAGCGGGGAGCTGTTTTTT. The encoded protein is CASSYSSGSGELFF.

As to this clone: At one of its ends the junction is not consistent with the germline gene, which may arise from a read error. The CDR3 nucleotides read TGTGCTAGCAGCGTGGACAGGAACAATGAGCAGTTCTTC. This gives the protein CASSVDRNNEQFF. The chain has TRBV7-7 and TRBJ2-1; 7 nucleotides match TRBD1. The CDR3 extends over 13 amino acids. Germline V lookup: CDR1 SSHAT, CDR2 FNYEAQ (reference sequence).

This clone was found once. V gene TRBV30 combines with J gene TRBJ1-1, with D uncertain. Between the trimmed V and J ends, which lost 2 bases and 1 base, there was a span of 11 bases. Germline values: CDR1 GTSNPN, CDR2 SVGIG (reference sequence). The CDR3 length is 14 residues. The CDR3 bases are TGTGCCTGGAGTTGGAGGGTGACGAACACTGAAGCTTTCTTT. Its translation is CAWSWRVTNTEAFF.

The chain joins TRBV6-5 to TRBJ2-3; 13 bases fit TRBD2. The V gene's germline CDR1 is MNHEY and CDR2 SVGAGI. After removal of 5 bases from V and 5 bases from J, the junction contained 4 bases not matched to a gene. There are 15 residues in the CDR3. CDR3 sequence reads: CASSGLAGAVDTQYF. The CDR3 DNA reads TGTGCCAGCAGTGGACTAGCGGGAGCTGTAGATACGCAGTATTTT.

The chain joins TRBV19 to TRBJ2-7; 10 bases agree with TRBD2. The CDR3 contains 15 residues. J gave up 1 base and V 4 bases, and 4 bases lay outside the gene matches. Germline V gene data show CDR1 as LNHDA and CDR2 as SQIVND (reference sequence). The CDR3 DNA is TGTGCCAGTAGTACGAGCGGGAGGGTTTCCTACGAGCAGTACTTC. Its protein product is CASSTSGRVSYEQYF.

V and J are TRBV6-5 and TRBJ2-1, with 8 bases lining up with TRBD2. The CDR3 consists of 15 residues. CDR1 MNHEY and CDR2 SVGAGI come from the germline V gene. J gave up 0 bases and V 5 bases, and 3 bases lay outside the gene matches. CDR3: CASSRSGSSYNEQFF. The CDR3 DNA reads TGTGCCAGCAGTCGGAGCGGGAGCTCCTACAATGAGCAGTTCTTC.